This entry lists 10 T cell receptor beta chains sequenced from one sample in a study of OX40 agonist ivuxolimab in advanced cancers. The repertoire was sequenced with immunoSEQ multiplex PCR; TCRdb's copy has only in-frame clones and lacks some. The table has around 83,000 clones, more than 80% seen once. Source: CD4+ or CD8+ T cells sorted from blood, taken in a trial of the OX40 agonist ivuxolimab. The receptor source for this set is an adult with an advanced solid tumor such as melanoma, head and neck, liver or kidney cancer.

This chain links TRBV10-2 with TRBJ1-1; D is ambiguous. CDR1 and CDR2 (germline): WSHSY, SAAADI. This CDR3 contains 13 residues. V was trimmed by 5 bases and J by 1 base, leaving 8 bases between them. The CDR3 DNA is TGCGCCAGCAGTACTTTTCAGAACACTGAAGCTTTCTTT. It is translated as CASSTFQNTEAFF.

This rearrangement joins TRBV19 to TRBJ2-1; 12 bases map to TRBD2. Trimming cost V 3 bases and J 0 bases; bases outside gene matches: 6. The CDR3 covers 18 residues. Germline assignment: CDR1 LNHDA and CDR2 SQIVND (reference sequence). CDR3 nucleotides: TGTGCCAGTAGTATGCTAGCGGGAGGGATGAGCTCCTACAATGAGCAGTTCTTC. Translated, it gives CASSMLAGGMSSYNEQFF.

The J gene is TRBJ1-5, the V gene TRBV6-1; unclear D gene. Per germline, CDR1 MNHNS and CDR2 SASEGT. Deletions cut 6 bases from V and 9 bases from J, with 9 bases between. The CDR3 extends over 11 amino acids. CDR3: CASSGLGPQHF. The CDR3 DNA follows: TGTGCCAGCAGCGGCCTGGGGCCCCAGCATTTT.

Here the CDR3 reads CAISESVAGAAYNEQFF. The CDR3 coding sequence is TGTGCCATCAGTGAGTCCGTCGCGGGAGCCGCCTACAATGAGCAGTTCTTC. The chain carries TRBV10-3 and TRBJ2-1, with 7 bases identical to TRBD2. The CDR3 totals 17 residues. CDR1 ENHRY and CDR2 SYGVKD come from the germline V gene. After removal of 0 bases from V and 2 bases from J, the junction contained 7 bases not matched to a gene.

The genes are TRBV30 and TRBJ1-2; a weak D match, TRBD1 (6 bases). V lost 4 bases and J lost 8, with 14 bases in between. Germline V gene lookup returns CDR1 GTSNPN and CDR2 SVGIG (reference sequence). The CDR3 extends over 12 amino acids. The DNA for the CDR3 is TGTGCCTGGACCCCATCTCAGGGGGGCTACACCTTC. Encoded protein: CAWTPSQGGYTF.

The CDR3 nucleotides read TGCGCCAGCGCGGGGTTCGGCTATGGCTACACCTTC. It translates to CASAGFGYGYTF. V gene TRBV5-1 combines with J gene TRBJ1-2, with D uncertain. The CDR3 spans 12 residues. Germline loops: CDR1 SGHRS, CDR2 YFSETQ. V lost 7 bases and J lost 4, with 11 bases in between.

The V gene is TRBV5-1, the J gene TRBJ2-3; D is ambiguous. Germline loops: CDR1 SGHRS, CDR2 YFSETQ. V was clipped by 0 bases and J by 2 bases, with 10 bases between them. The CDR3 is 15 amino acids. This CDR3 is CASSLEVVPTDTQYF. The CDR3, as DNA: TGCGCCAGCAGCTTGGAGGTAGTTCCCACAGATACGCAGTATTTT.

The V and J genes are TRBV18 and TRBJ2-5; D is uncertain. This CDR3 region has 14 residues. V was trimmed by 2 bases and J by 2 bases, leaving 9 bases between them. Germline-derived CDR1 and CDR2 are KGHSH and LQKENI. CDR3 sequence reads: CASSPNGKQETQYF. In nucleotides, the CDR3 is TGTGCCAGCTCACCAAACGGCAAGCAAGAGACCCAGTACTTC.

This clone was seen a single time. V is TRBV5-1 and J is TRBJ2-3; tentative D call: TRBD1 (5 bases). The CDR3 length is 15 residues. The germline CDR1 and CDR2 sequences are SGHRS and YFSETQ. The V gene lost 1 base and the J gene lost 2 bases, with 11 bases spanning the gap. The CDR3 loop reads CASSLQQAITDTQYF. The CDR3 DNA sequence: TGCGCCAGCAGCTTGCAACAGGCTATCACAGATACGCAGTATTTT.

A single count supports this clone. The CDR3 spells CASSSGQGRNYGYTF. The DNA of the CDR3 is TGTGCCAGCAGTTCAGGACAGGGTCGGAACTATGGCTACACCTTC. The chain joins TRBV27 to TRBJ1-2; TRBD1 matches at 8 bases. V shed 4 bases, J shed 2 bases, and the junction held 6 bases outside the gene matches. The CDR3 is 15 amino acids. The germline gives CDR1 MNHEY, CDR2 SMNVEV (reference sequence).